Following are 2 T cell receptor beta chains from one sample sequenced in a study of T cell repertoires in cytomegalovirus infection. MiXCR was run by TCRdb on the reads, yielding one entry per CDR3 protein. The sample yields around 450,000 distinct CDR3 sequences, 10% to 12% seen once. The sequencing input was PBMCs. The receptors shown here come from a human donor in good health (CMV status not recorded). Some clones in this sample may be carry-over from other donors' samples.

This clonotype turned up a few times. This rearrangement joins TRBV15 to TRBJ1-2, with 8 bases fitting TRBD1. The CDR3 has 17 residues. CDR1 is LNHNV and CDR2 is YYDKDF in the germline V gene (reference sequence). Losses at the gene ends were 7 bases for V and 3 bases for J; bases not matched to a gene: 16. The CDR3 reads CATNPGQGAAVDYGYTF. CDR3 DNA: TGTGCCACCAACCCAGGCCAGGGGGCGGCTGTTGACTATGGCTACACCTTC.

A few counts support this clonotype. The chain uses TRBV2 and TRBJ1-1, with D perhaps matching TRBD1 (5 bases). V gave up 6 bases and J gave up 8 bases, with 13 bases separating them. Germline V CDR1 and CDR2: SNHLY, FYNNEI. The CDR3 has 12 amino acids. The CDR3 DNA reads as TGTGCCAGCAGCCCCGACAGTAAAGAAGCTTTCTTT. Translated: CASSPDSKEAFF.